One and the same sample provided the 17 T cell receptor beta chains below, sequenced in a study of T cell repertoires in cytomegalovirus infection. TCRdb analysed the reads with MiXCR anew, one entry per CDR3 protein. The sample yields fewer than 550,000 distinct CDR3 sequences, about 25% seen once. The sequencing input was PBMCs. All receptors come from a human donor in good health (CMV status not recorded). Some clones in this sample may be carry-over from other donors' samples.

The chain combines TRBV2 with TRBJ2-7; D might be TRBD2 (6 bases). The V and J ends lost 5 bases and 3 bases respectively, with 11 bases between them. Germline CDR1 and CDR2: SNHLY and FYNNEI. The CDR3 loop spans 13 amino acids. CDR3: CASSSSGGYEQYF. The CDR3, as DNA: TGTGCCAGCAGTTCTTCCGGGGGCTACGAGCAGTACTTC.

Many counts were recorded for this clonotype. This chain connects TRBV7-6 to TRBJ2-5; 7 nucleotides line up with TRBD2. The junction had 11 bases not matched to a gene; V was cut back by 2 bases and J by 2 bases. Germline CDR1 is SGHVS and CDR2 is FNYEAQ. CDR3 length: 17 amino acids. CDR3 sequence: CASSLRTPKRGQETQYF. The CDR3 nucleotides read TGTGCCAGCAGCTTAAGGACCCCTAAGCGGGGACAAGAGACCCAGTACTTC.

At least ten counts were recorded for this clonotype. The V gene is TRBV7-2, the J gene TRBJ2-1; no definite D call. Germline assignment: CDR1 SGHTA and CDR2 FQGNSA. CDR3 size: 14 residues. V lost 0 bases, J lost 5 bases, and 8 bases lay in between. CDR3 nucleotide sequence: TGTGCCAGCAGCTTAGCGCCGGAAAACAATGAGCAGTTCTTC. Translation gives CASSLAPENNEQFF.

This clonotype was seen a handful of times. The genes are TRBV5-6 and TRBJ2-7; D is possibly TRBD2 (5 bases). V shed 1 base and J shed 6 bases, with 20 bases lying between them. This CDR3 region has 16 residues. Germline CDR1 reads SGHDT; CDR2 reads YYEEEE. The CDR3 region is CASSLLGSAQTGEQYV. For the CDR3, the DNA is TGTGCCAGCAGCTTGTTAGGGAGCGCGCAGACGGGCGAGCAGTACGTC.

This clonotype came up once. The chain uses TRBV6-2 or TRBV6-3 and TRBJ2-3; D is possibly TRBD2 (6 bases). Germline CDR1 and CDR2: MNHEY and SVGEGT. V was trimmed by 2 bases and J by 1 base, leaving 16 bases between them. There are 17 residues in the CDR3. For the CDR3, the DNA is TGTGCCAGCAGTTACATCCCTACACGGGAGCGCACAGATACGCAGTATTTT. This sequence encodes CASSYIPTRERTDTQYF.

This clonotype was counted between two and nine times. The chain combines TRBV2 with TRBJ2-1, with 10 bases aligning to TRBD1. This CDR3 region has 14 residues. Germline V gene data show CDR1 as SNHLY and CDR2 as FYNNEI. J was trimmed by 6 bases and V by 5 bases; bases with no gene match: 4. CDR3 in amino acids: CASSHGQGGNEQFF. The CDR3 DNA sequence: TGTGCCAGCAGTCACGGACAGGGGGGCAATGAGCAGTTCTTC.

This clonotype appeared a few times. This chain joins TRBV14 and TRBJ2-5; TRBD2 matches at 9 bases. Trimming cost V 4 bases and J 4 bases; bases outside gene matches: 10. The CDR3 totals 16 residues. The V gene's germline CDR1 is SGHDN and CDR2 FVKESK. CDR3 sequence (DNA): TGTGCCAGCAGCCCCGTAGCGGGAGAATGGGGAGAGACCCAGTACTTC. Its translation: CASSPVAGEWGETQYF.

There are a few counts of this clonotype. This clone may be a read error of a much larger clone one base away. This chain's CDR3 is CASSRWGDTQYF. As DNA, the CDR3 is TGTGCCAGCAGCCGGTGGGGAGATACGCAGTATTTT. The genes are TRBV5-4 and TRBJ2-3, with D unresolved. V lost 4 bases and J 5 bases, leaving 8 bases between the germline ends. The CDR3 extends over 12 amino acids. CDR1 is SGHNT and CDR2 is YYREEE in the germline V gene (reference sequence).

This clonotype was observed at least ten times. This rearrangement joins TRBV12-3 or TRBV12-4 to TRBJ2-7; 15 bases match TRBD2. The CDR3 is 20 amino acids. With 3 bases clipped from V and 2 bases from J, the junction kept 14 bases outside the gene matches. The CDR3 DNA reads as TGTGCCAGCAGTTTTCGCTCAGGGACTAGCGGGAGGCACCTAACCTACGAGCAGTACTTC. Translating gives CASSFRSGTSGRHLTYEQYF.

The chain couples TRBV30 to TRBJ1-2; the D is unclear. The germline gives CDR1 GTSNPN, CDR2 SVGIG (reference sequence). CDR3 length: 14 amino acids. The V end lost 2 bases, the J end lost 3 bases, and 13 bases lay between the germline ends. The CDR3 spells CAWSLRAEYYGYTF. The CDR3 DNA reads TGTGCCTGGAGTCTACGAGCGGAATACTATGGCTACACCTTC.

This chain joins TRBV7-9 and TRBJ2-7; possible D gene TRBD2, 6 bases. V lost 7 bases and J lost 2, with 18 bases in between. Germline CDR1 is SEHNR and CDR2 is FQNEAQ (reference sequence). This CDR3 spans 15 amino acids. The CDR3 reads CASIKTSGGTYEQYF. As DNA, the CDR3 is TGTGCCAGCATCAAGACCTCAGGCGGGACCTACGAGCAGTACTTC.

V and J are TRBV24-1 and TRBJ2-6, with D tentatively TRBD1 (5 bases). Germline V gene data show CDR1 as KGHDR and CDR2 as SFDVKD. The CDR3 spans 15 residues. Trimming stripped 4 bases from V and 4 bases from J, with 10 bases between. The CDR3 is CATSDQGYGANVLTF. CDR3 bases: TGTGCCACCAGTGACCAGGGCTACGGGGCCAACGTCCTGACTTTC.

This clonotype has a handful of counts. The chain combines TRBV12-3 or TRBV12-4 with TRBJ1-6; weak D call: TRBD1 (6 bases). V lost 1 base and J 11 bases, leaving 15 bases between the germline ends. This CDR3 has 15 residues. The CDR3, as DNA: TGTGCCAGCAGTTTAGAAGGCCAGGGGAGGCCACCCCTCCACTTT. It yields the protein CASSLEGQGRPPLHF.

This clonotype was observed once. The chain uses TRBV28 and TRBJ2-7, with TRBD1 matching 11 bases. The trim removed 6 bases at V and 4 bases at J, leaving 11 bases unmatched. The CDR3 is 16 residues long. Germline assignment: CDR1 MDHEN and CDR2 SYDVKM. The CDR3 DNA sequence: TGTGCCAGCAGCATGGGAACCGGGACAGGGGGTTACGAGCAGTACGTC. Protein product: CASSMGTGTGGYEQYV.

The chain joins TRBV6-2 or TRBV6-3 to TRBJ2-2, with TRBD1 identical over 9 bases. Germline assignment: CDR1 MNHEY and CDR2 SVGEGT. The ends lost 5 bases at V and 9 bases at J; junction bases unmatched: 1. CDR3 length: 12 residues. The CDR3 here is CASSGQGWELFF. CDR3 nucleotides: TGTGCCAGCAGTGGACAGGGGTGGGAGCTGTTTTTT.

This rearrangement joins TRBV5-4 to TRBJ1-2, with a tentative D call TRBD1 (6 bases). CDR1 is SGHNT and CDR2 is YYREEE in the germline V gene (reference sequence). The CDR3 has 15 amino acids. V gave up 1 base and J gave up 7 bases, with 17 bases separating them. Written as DNA, the CDR3 is TGTGCCAGCAGCTTGCCCCCGGCAGGGGAGGCTGGCTACACCTTC. Amino acids: CASSLPPAGEAGYTF.

In this sample, this clonotype turned up a few times. This sequence joins TRBV10-3 and TRBJ2-3, with D possibly being TRBD2 (5 bases). Germline V gene lookup returns CDR1 ENHRY and CDR2 SYGVKD. V lost 0 bases and J 3 bases, leaving 10 bases between the germline ends. The CDR3 loop spans 15 amino acids. The CDR3 reads CAISESIGDTDTQYF. The CDR3, as DNA: TGTGCCATCAGTGAGTCAATCGGGGATACAGATACGCAGTATTTT.